This T cell receptor beta chain was documented in a study of blood T cell repertoires in COVID-19. Study details: COVID-19 samples from acute and convalescent phases originated in the United States, Italy and Spain. T cells, B-cell-depleted T cells, or PBMCs supplied cDNA or gDNA.

The repertoire was sequenced with immunoSEQ multiplex PCR; TCRdb's copy has only in-frame clones and lacks some. The table records about 240,000 clones, around 87% of them present only once. The trim removed 4 bases at V and 7 bases at J, leaving 6 bases unmatched. Germline V CDR1 and CDR2: KGHDR, SFDVKD. CDR3 length: 16 residues. This clone was detected once. This clonotype originated in a man aged 55-75 years who had recovered from COVID-19. The J gene is TRBJ2-2, the V gene TRBV24-1; 12 bases are shared with TRBD1. Sample: peripheral blood. The CDR3 sequence is CATSDAGQGAGGELFF. The CDR3 DNA reads as TGTGCCACCAGTGACGCGGGACAGGGGGCTGGCGGGGAGCTGTTTTTT.